The present T cell receptor beta chain was sequenced within a study of cytomegalovirus exposure and HLA in healthy donors. On this clone itself: Its antigen is as yet unknown.

The study's findings and limits: Per published reports, the classifier diagnosed cytomegalovirus status with high specificity and sensitivity. In terms of immune exposure information, only CMV serostatus was available. An apparent linkage of common viral pathogens to several of the most significant clusters emerged in a later analysis.

The PCR had 60 Vbeta and 13 Jbeta primers. Method: immunoSEQ multiplex PCR; TCRdb's copy keeps in-frame clones and lacks some. There are around 99,000 clones in the sample; 60% to 85% occur only once, and 6.5% to 8% lies in the top ten. Trimming cost V 5 bases and J 1 base; bases outside gene matches: 10. CDR3 length equals 15 residues. Germline CDR1 is GTSNPN and CDR2 is SVGIG (reference sequence). The rearrangement joins TRBV30 to TRBJ1-1; 7 nucleotides match TRBD1. The receptor comes from a man aged 45 to 65 in good health and CMV-seropositive. Sequenced sample: PBMCs. For the CDR3, the DNA is TGTGCCTGGGGTTACCTCGACAGGGAGAACACTGAAGCTTTCTTT. Amino acids: CAWGYLDRENTEAFF.